This paragraph reports one T cell receptor (beta chain). These data are taken from a study of T-cell reconstitution after alpha-beta-depleted transplantation in children. Germline V lookup: CDR1 MNHEY, CDR2 SMNVEV (reference sequence). This CDR3 is built from 12 residues. V lost 5 bases to trimming and J lost 8 bases, with 12 bases between them. The TCRbeta library incorporated unique molecular identifiers. TCRdb analysed the PCR reads with MiXCR anew, one entry per CDR3 protein. The table includes some 500,000 distinct CDR3 sequences, around 16% detected once. V usage is TRBV27 and J usage is TRBJ1-1; unclear D gene. The receptor's source is a human donor who donated a stem cell graft to a child with acute lymphoblastic leukemia. This material consisted of PBMCs from the stem cell graft donor, taken from the stem cell graft. CDR3 residues: CASSVLGREAFF. In DNA form, the CDR3 reads TGTGCCAGCAGTGTACTAGGGAGAGAAGCTTTCTTT.